This T cell receptor beta chain was found in a study of long-term antiretroviral therapy in people with HIV. At least two post-ART and at least one pre-ART PBMC sample were available for each donor. This CDR3 contains 18 residues. Trimming removed 5 bases at V and 0 bases at J, with 17 bases between. Germline CDR1 and CDR2: SGHAT and FQDESV (reference sequence). This clone showed up just a few times. No antigen is known for it. Survey-level immunoSEQ v3.0 assays were run. The repertoire was sequenced with immunoSEQ multiplex PCR; TCRdb's copy has only in-frame clones and lacks some. This sample has about 22,000 clones, with 70% to 90% found just once. Findings and limits, study-wide: ART-treated samples gained diversity yet remained below transplant donor controls.

The specimen comprised unsorted PBMCs, sampled 1.8 years before starting antiretroviral therapy. The source is a woman in her 30s with HIV. The rearrangement links TRBV11-1 to TRBJ2-6, with D hard to call. CDR3 DNA sequence: TGTGCCAGCAGCCAGCAAACCACCAGCTTCTCTGGGGCCAACGTCCTGACTTTC. Residues: CASSQQTTSFSGANVLTF.